These T cell receptor beta chains were read from a single sample in a study of cytomegalovirus exposure and HLA in healthy donors. Method: immunoSEQ multiplex PCR; TCRdb's copy keeps in-frame clones and lacks some. The sample has over 100,000 clones. What was sequenced was PBMCs. The source of these receptors is a man aged 18 to 29 in good health and CMV-seronegative. Both conserved end residues are part of each CDR3. The D gene is left open where the match is weak.

>TRBV9|.|TRBJ2-4
CASSVNQLGNIQYF
TGTGCCAGCAGCGTAAATCAACTAGGAAACATTCAGTACTTC
>TRBV18|.|TRBJ1-1
CASSHLTERGAFF
TGTGCCAGCTCACACCTTACCGAGAGAGGAGCTTTCTTT
>TRBV28|.|TRBJ2-5
CASSTTGETQYF
TGTGCCAGCAGTACCACCGGGGAGACCCAGTACTTC
>TRBV7-9|TRBD1|TRBJ1-1
CASSLRQGPEAFF
TGTGCCAGCAGCTTAAGACAGGGCCCTGAAGCTTTCTTT
>TRBV6-5|TRBD1|TRBJ1-1
CASSRTGGVAEAFF
TGTGCCAGCAGTAGGACAGGGGGCGTCGCTGAAGCTTTCTTT
>TRBV21-1|.|TRBJ1-3
CARTTDLSSGNTIYF
TGTGCCAGGACGACAGATCTCTCATCTGGAAACACCATATATTTT
>TRBV15|.|TRBJ1-3
CATSRDGRTGNTIYF
TGTGCCACCAGCAGAGATGGGCGAACTGGAAACACCATATATTTT
>TRBV6-5|TRBD2|TRBJ2-1
CASSYAGVYNEQFF
TGTGCCAGCAGTTACGCGGGGGTCTACAATGAGCAGTTCTTC
>TRBV5-1|.|TRBJ2-7
CASSLEGLSSYEQYF
TGCGCCAGCAGCTTGGAGGGGCTGAGCTCCTACGAGCAGTACTTC
>TRBV7-3|TRBD1|TRBJ2-2
CASRPQGAGELFF
TGTGCCAGCAGACCACAGGGGGCCGGGGAGCTGTTTTTT
>TRBV6-5|TRBD2|TRBJ2-3
CASSFGLATSTDTQYF
TGTGCCAGCAGTTTCGGACTAGCGACTAGCACAGATACGCAGTATTTT
>TRBV19|.|TRBJ2-7
CASSISREAYEQYF
TGTGCCAGTAGTATTTCTAGGGAGGCCTACGAGCAGTACTTC
>TRBV4-2|.|TRBJ2-7
CASSQARAREQYF
TGTGCCAGCAGCCAGGCGAGGGCTCGCGAGCAGTACTTC
>TRBV29-1|TRBD2|TRBJ2-1
CSAGGSSGRVNEQFF
TGCAGCGCCGGAGGTTCTAGCGGGAGGGTGAATGAGCAGTTCTTC
>TRBV7-2|.|TRBJ1-5
CASSLSGDQPQHF
TGTGCCAGCAGCTTGTCAGGGGATCAGCCCCAGCATTTT
>TRBV28|TRBD2|TRBJ2-1
CASSSPGGRPPVSYNEQFF
TGTGCCAGCAGCTCCCCGGGGGGGCGCCCACCAGTCTCCTACAATGAGCAGTTCTTC
>TRBV29-1|TRBD1|TRBJ2-3
CSVGGQGSDTQYF
TGCAGCGTAGGGGGACAGGGCTCAGATACGCAGTATTTT
>TRBV6-6|.|TRBJ1-5
CASSYLFGQPQHF
TGTGCCAGCAGTTACCTTTTCGGTCAGCCCCAGCATTTT
>TRBV25-1|TRBD1|TRBJ1-2
CASSVQGARGYTF
TGTGCCAGCAGTGTACAGGGGGCGAGGGGCTACACCTTC
>TRBV19|TRBD2|TRBJ2-2
CASSPIGLAGVGGELFF
TGTGCCAGTAGTCCGATCGGACTAGCGGGAGTCGGCGGGGAGCTGTTTTTT
>TRBV5-6|TRBD2|TRBJ2-1
CASSFSGTSPYNEQFF
TGTGCCAGCAGCTTTTCAGGGACTAGCCCCTACAATGAGCAGTTCTTC
>TRBV28|.|TRBJ2-7
CASRNREGLYEQYF
TGTGCCAGCAGAAACAGGGAAGGACTGTACGAGCAGTACTTC
>TRBV19|.|TRBJ2-1
CASSNNRVGEQFF
TGTGCCAGTAGTAATAACAGGGTAGGTGAGCAGTTCTTC
>TRBV18|TRBD1|TRBJ1-5
CASSTAGTGVNQPQHF
TGTGCCAGCTCAACGGCCGGGACAGGGGTAAATCAGCCCCAGCATTTT
>TRBV9|.|TRBJ1-1
CASSPGAMNTEAFF
TGTGCCAGCAGCCCTGGGGCCATGAACACTGAAGCTTTCTTT
>TRBV28|TRBD1|TRBJ2-3
CASSFRRTGGTQYF
TGTGCCAGCAGTTTCCGGAGGACAGGAGGTACGCAGTATTTT
>TRBV27|.|TRBJ1-2
CASSRKGFNYGYTF
TGTGCCAGCAGTCGTAAGGGGTTTAACTATGGCTACACCTTC
>TRBV6-1|.|TRBJ1-2
CAGHRAGDNYGYTF
TGTGCCGGTCACCGCGCGGGCGATAACTATGGCTACACCTTC
>TRBV7-3|TRBD2|TRBJ2-1
CASSSSGDNEQFF
TGTGCCAGCAGTTCTAGCGGGGACAATGAGCAGTTCTTC
>TRBV13|.|TRBJ1-1
CASSPFQTAPNTEAFF
TGTGCCAGCAGCCCTTTTCAGACAGCCCCGAACACTGAAGCTTTCTTT
>TRBV9|.|TRBJ1-5
CASSALAGNQPQHF
TGTGCCAGCAGCGCCCTAGCGGGCAATCAGCCCCAGCATTTT
>TRBV7-2|.|TRBJ1-1
CASSLVERRNTEAFF
TGTGCCAGCAGCTTAGTGGAGAGGAGGAACACTGAAGCTTTCTTT
>TRBV7-9|TRBD1|TRBJ1-2
CASSLGGQGTGYTF
TGTGCCAGCAGCTTAGGGGGACAGGGGACTGGCTACACCTTC